The 21 T cell receptor beta chains in this list originate from one sample, sequenced in a study of beta chain features in type 1 diabetes. Study-wide results and limits: When Type 1 diabetes patients were examined, their TCRB CDR3s proved moderately but significantly shorter in all four CD4+ subsets.

cDNA synthesis used the whole RNA isolate, giving expressed TCRB sequences. The data were produced by immunoSEQ multiplex PCR, yet TCRdb's version contains in-frame clones alone and is incomplete. The data hold around 690,000 clones, with around 11% observed a single time. These receptors lack a known antigen. The sequenced material came from naive CD4+ T cells from blood. The receptor set was obtained from a man aged 25 to 40 with type 1 diabetes.

This clone was detected only a few times. This sequence joins TRBV7-9 and TRBJ1-1; perhaps TRBD1 as D (6 bases). This CDR3 region has 15 residues. V lost 3 bases and J 5 bases, leaving 16 bases between the germline ends. The V gene's germline CDR1 is SEHNR and CDR2 FQNEAQ (reference sequence). The CDR3 DNA reads TGTGCCAGCAGCTTCTACACAGGGAGGAGGACTGAAGCTTTCTTT. Its translation is CASSFYTGRRTEAFF.

The chain uses TRBV29-1 and TRBJ1-4; D may be TRBD1 (5 bases). The CDR3 covers 13 residues. Between the trimmed V and J ends, which lost 7 bases and 8 bases, there was a span of 17 bases. The germline V gene has CDR1 SQVTM and CDR2 ANQGSEA. The CDR3 spells CSGWRGLGEKLFF. DNA of the CDR3: TGCAGCGGATGGCGGGGACTTGGGGAAAAACTGTTTTTT.

The chain recombines TRBV25-1 with TRBJ1-2; D not certain. The CDR3 length is 15 residues. The ends were cut back, 0 bases at V and 6 bases at J, with 14 bases in the middle. CDR1 and CDR2 from the germline V gene are MGHDK and SYGVNS. CDR3 region: CASSEYILGGHGYTF. CDR3 nucleotides: TGTGCCAGCAGTGAATATATTCTGGGCGGACATGGCTACACCTTC.

The table lists this clone with a few counts. J is TRBJ2-2 and V is TRBV28, with D hard to call. This CDR3 has 13 amino acids. The ends were cut back, 3 bases at V and 6 bases at J, with 8 bases in the middle. Germline CDR1 reads MDHEN; CDR2 reads SYDVKM. This CDR3 is CASSLSSPGELFF. The CDR3 DNA is TGTGCCAGCAGTTTGTCCTCGCCCGGGGAGCTGTTTTTT.

V gene TRBV6-5 combines with J gene TRBJ1-1, with 7 bases aligning to TRBD1. The CDR3 sequence is 14 residues long. The V segment lost 6 bases and the J segment 5 bases; nucleotides outside the gene matches: 9. The germline V gene encodes CDR1 MNHEY and CDR2 SVGAGI. This CDR3 is CASRSGQLRTEAFF. CDR3 sequence (DNA): TGTGCCAGCAGATCGGGACAGCTAAGGACTGAAGCTTTCTTT.

This clone was counted between two and nine times. V usage is TRBV5-4 and J usage is TRBJ2-4; D is uncertain. CDR3 size: 14 residues. Trimming stripped 1 base from V and 8 bases from J, with 13 bases between. From germline, CDR1 is SGHNT and CDR2 YYREEE (reference sequence). CDR3 in amino acids: CASSLYRARDIQYF. The CDR3 DNA reads as TGTGCCAGCAGCTTGTACAGAGCAAGGGACATTCAGTACTTC.

This chain connects TRBV11-2 to TRBJ2-7; D is ambiguous. The V gene's germline CDR1 is SGHAT and CDR2 FQNNGV. This CDR3 region has 13 residues. Trimming removed 0 bases from V and 5 bases from J, with 8 bases in between. This CDR3 reads CASSLDRSNEQYF. CDR3 coding DNA: TGTGCCAGCAGCTTAGATAGGAGCAACGAGCAGTACTTC. The variable domain in full, with the rest retrieved from reference TRBV11-2 and TRBJ2-7, is EAGVAQSPRYKIIEKRQSVAFWCNPISGHATLYWYQQILGQGPKLLIQFQNNGVVDDSQLPKDRFSAERLKGVDSTLKIQPAKLEDSAVYLCASSLDRSNEQYFGPGTRLTVT.

This clone occurred a few times. Other DNA sequences in the same sample also yield this CDR3. The chain carries TRBV7-9 and TRBJ1-1, with a tentative D call TRBD1 (5 bases). Trimming took off 2 bases at V and 4 bases at J, with 5 bases between the two ends. Germline CDR1 SEHNR, CDR2 FQNEAQ (reference sequence). The CDR3 is 12 residues long. CDR3 region: CASSLRGTEAFF. CDR3 nucleotides: TGTGCCAGCAGCTTAAGGGGCACTGAAGCTTTCTTT.

This rearrangement joins TRBV30 to TRBJ2-4; 9 nucleotides agree with TRBD1. Germline V gene lookup returns CDR1 GTSNPN and CDR2 SVGIG (reference sequence). Trimming took 0 bases from V and 11 from J; bases not matched to a gene: 8. This CDR3 is built from 14 residues. DNA for the CDR3: TGTGCCTGGAGTGTACTGGGACAGGGATTCGTTCAGTACTTC. Residues: CAWSVLGQGFVQYF.

This clone was seen more than once but under ten times. The J gene is TRBJ2-3, the V gene TRBV9, with TRBD2 matching over 12 bases. Germline V CDR1 and CDR2: SGDLS, YYNGEE. This CDR3 spans 17 amino acids. J gave up 3 bases and V 0 bases, and 5 bases lay outside the gene matches. CDR3 sequence: CASSVAASGGATDTQYF. The CDR3 DNA sequence: TGTGCCAGCAGCGTAGCGGCTAGCGGGGGGGCTACAGATACGCAGTATTTT.

The rearrangement joins TRBV18 to TRBJ1-3, with D tentatively TRBD1 (5 bases). Germline CDR1 and CDR2: KGHSH and LQKENI. V was trimmed by 6 bases and J by 2 bases, leaving 14 bases between them. This CDR3 comprises 15 residues. Here the CDR3 reads CASSPGPGTGNTIYF. CDR3 bases: TGTGCCAGCTCCCCCGGCCCAGGGACTGGAAACACCATATATTTT.

This clone was seen more than once but under ten times. The chain employs TRBV18 and TRBJ2-1; tentative D call: TRBD2 (5 bases). Trimming took off 2 bases at V and 1 base at J, with 15 bases between the two ends. CDR3 length: 17 amino acids. CDR1 is KGHSH and CDR2 is LQKENI in the germline V gene. The CDR3 region is CASSPISDSKSYNEQFF. The CDR3 nucleotides read TGTGCCAGCTCACCAATTTCGGACTCTAAATCCTACAATGAGCAGTTCTTC.

The rearrangement links TRBV5-1 to TRBJ2-5; TRBD2 agrees at 9 bases. V dropped 2 bases and J dropped 4; count of bases not matched to a gene: 9. The CDR3 loop spans 16 amino acids. The germline V gene encodes CDR1 SGHRS and CDR2 YFSETQ. The CDR3 loop reads CASSFVGTSLGETQYF. The CDR3 bases are TGCGCCAGCAGCTTCGTCGGGACTAGCCTGGGAGAGACCCAGTACTTC. The full variable domain, its missing parts supplied by reference TRBV5-1 and TRBJ2-5, is KAGVTQTPRYLIKTRGQQVTLSCSPISGHRSVSWYQQTPGQGLQFLFEYFSETQRNKGNFPGRFSGRQFSNSRSEMNVSTLELGDSALYLCASSFVGTSLGETQYFGPGTRLLVL.

The table lists this clone with a few counts. The V gene is TRBV10-3, the J gene TRBJ2-1; D not resolved. The CDR3 contains 13 residues. V lost 3 bases and J 7 bases, leaving 10 bases between the germline ends. Germline assignment: CDR1 ENHRY and CDR2 SYGVKD. CDR3 sequence (DNA): TGTGCCATCAGTGATACTTCAAGGAATGAGCAGTTCTTC. Translated, it gives CAISDTSRNEQFF.

J is TRBJ1-2 and V is TRBV9; D is possibly TRBD1 (6 bases). This CDR3 contains 13 residues. V was trimmed by 3 bases and J by 4 bases, leaving 10 bases between them. Germline values: CDR1 SGDLS, CDR2 YYNGEE. DNA of the CDR3: TGTGCCAGCAGCGCTCCGGACAGCTATGGCTACACCTTC. This translates into CASSAPDSYGYTF.

This clone has a handful of counts. The chain's CDR3 is CSSEMAGNGYTF. In DNA form, the CDR3 reads TGCAGCTCTGAAATGGCAGGGAACGGCTACACCTTC. This chain connects TRBV29-1 to TRBJ1-2, with a weak D call TRBD1 (5 bases). Trimming shortened V by 8 bases and J by 8 bases, and 18 bases separated the two germline ends. The CDR3 runs to 12 residues. Per germline, CDR1 SQVTM and CDR2 ANQGSEA.

The rearrangement joins TRBV30 to TRBJ1-6; perhaps TRBD1 as D (6 bases). V shed 5 bases and J shed 10 bases, with 12 bases lying between them. CDR3 length: 12 residues. Germline V gene sequence: CDR1 GTSNPN, CDR2 SVGIG (reference sequence). The CDR3 is CAWSQGRSPLHF. For the CDR3, the DNA is TGTGCCTGGTCTCAGGGGAGGTCACCCCTCCACTTT.

The J gene is TRBJ2-1, the V gene TRBV5-6; 7 nucleotides align to TRBD1. Germline CDR1 SGHDT, CDR2 YYEEEE. The CDR3 runs to 14 residues. V was pared by 5 bases and J by 6 bases, with 8 bases of the junction left unmatched. The CDR3 nucleotides read TGTGCCAGCAGATCCTCGGGACAGAGCAATGAGCAGTTCTTC. This sequence encodes CASRSSGQSNEQFF.

The chain links TRBV9 to TRBJ1-3; D not resolved. Germline V gene data show CDR1 as SGDLS and CDR2 as YYNGEE. The CDR3 consists of 15 residues. The ends were cut back, 1 base at V and 0 bases at J, with 8 bases in the middle. CDR3 sequence reads: CASSVSGNSGNTIYF. For the CDR3, the DNA is TGTGCCAGCAGCGTATCGGGTAACTCTGGAAACACCATATATTTT.

The chain is built from TRBV7-9 and TRBJ1-2; D gene uncertain. The CDR3 is 12 residues long. Germline CDR1 and CDR2: SEHNR and FQNEAQ (reference sequence). V lost 2 bases and J lost 8, with 9 bases in between. The CDR3 DNA follows: TGTGCCAGCAGCTTAAGGCAGCGGGGCTACACCTTC. It translates to CASSLRQRGYTF.

This clone occurred a few times. The chain links TRBV5-6 to TRBJ2-7, with D perhaps TRBD2 (5 bases). This CDR3 contains 14 residues. Germline-derived CDR1 and CDR2 are SGHDT and YYEEEE. V was pared by 4 bases and J by 2 bases, with 13 bases between. CDR3 sequence reads: CASSAVRRPYEQYF. In DNA, the CDR3 is TGTGCCAGCAGCGCGGTGCGGAGGCCCTACGAGCAGTACTTC.